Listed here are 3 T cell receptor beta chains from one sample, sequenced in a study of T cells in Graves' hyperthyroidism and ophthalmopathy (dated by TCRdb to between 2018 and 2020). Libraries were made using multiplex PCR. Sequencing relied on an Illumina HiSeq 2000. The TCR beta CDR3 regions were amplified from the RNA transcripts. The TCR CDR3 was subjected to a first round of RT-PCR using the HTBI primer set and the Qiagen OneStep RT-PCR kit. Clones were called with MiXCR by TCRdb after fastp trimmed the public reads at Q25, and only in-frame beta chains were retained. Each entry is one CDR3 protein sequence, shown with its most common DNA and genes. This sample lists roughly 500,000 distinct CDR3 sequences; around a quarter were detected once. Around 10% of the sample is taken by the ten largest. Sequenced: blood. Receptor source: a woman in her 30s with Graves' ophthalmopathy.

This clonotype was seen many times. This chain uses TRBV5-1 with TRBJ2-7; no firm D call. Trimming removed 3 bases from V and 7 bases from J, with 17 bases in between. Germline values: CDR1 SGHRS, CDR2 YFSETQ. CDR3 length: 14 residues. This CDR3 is CASSSLVGPDEQYF. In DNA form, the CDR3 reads TGCGCCAGCAGCTCTCTAGTCGGACCCGATGAGCAGTACTTC.

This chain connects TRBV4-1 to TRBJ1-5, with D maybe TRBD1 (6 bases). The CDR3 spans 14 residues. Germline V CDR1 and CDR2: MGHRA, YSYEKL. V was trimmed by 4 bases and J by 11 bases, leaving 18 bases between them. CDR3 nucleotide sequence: TGCGCCAGCAGCCCGGGGGGGGGCCGCGCGACCCAGCATTTT. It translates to CASSPGGGRATQHF.

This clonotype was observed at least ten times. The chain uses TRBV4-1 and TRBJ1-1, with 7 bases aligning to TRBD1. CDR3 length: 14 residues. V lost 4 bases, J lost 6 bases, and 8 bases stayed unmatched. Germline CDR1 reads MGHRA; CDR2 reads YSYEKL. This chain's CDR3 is CASSRETGTAEAFF. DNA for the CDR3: TGCGCCAGCAGCCGAGAGACCGGGACAGCTGAAGCTTTCTTT.